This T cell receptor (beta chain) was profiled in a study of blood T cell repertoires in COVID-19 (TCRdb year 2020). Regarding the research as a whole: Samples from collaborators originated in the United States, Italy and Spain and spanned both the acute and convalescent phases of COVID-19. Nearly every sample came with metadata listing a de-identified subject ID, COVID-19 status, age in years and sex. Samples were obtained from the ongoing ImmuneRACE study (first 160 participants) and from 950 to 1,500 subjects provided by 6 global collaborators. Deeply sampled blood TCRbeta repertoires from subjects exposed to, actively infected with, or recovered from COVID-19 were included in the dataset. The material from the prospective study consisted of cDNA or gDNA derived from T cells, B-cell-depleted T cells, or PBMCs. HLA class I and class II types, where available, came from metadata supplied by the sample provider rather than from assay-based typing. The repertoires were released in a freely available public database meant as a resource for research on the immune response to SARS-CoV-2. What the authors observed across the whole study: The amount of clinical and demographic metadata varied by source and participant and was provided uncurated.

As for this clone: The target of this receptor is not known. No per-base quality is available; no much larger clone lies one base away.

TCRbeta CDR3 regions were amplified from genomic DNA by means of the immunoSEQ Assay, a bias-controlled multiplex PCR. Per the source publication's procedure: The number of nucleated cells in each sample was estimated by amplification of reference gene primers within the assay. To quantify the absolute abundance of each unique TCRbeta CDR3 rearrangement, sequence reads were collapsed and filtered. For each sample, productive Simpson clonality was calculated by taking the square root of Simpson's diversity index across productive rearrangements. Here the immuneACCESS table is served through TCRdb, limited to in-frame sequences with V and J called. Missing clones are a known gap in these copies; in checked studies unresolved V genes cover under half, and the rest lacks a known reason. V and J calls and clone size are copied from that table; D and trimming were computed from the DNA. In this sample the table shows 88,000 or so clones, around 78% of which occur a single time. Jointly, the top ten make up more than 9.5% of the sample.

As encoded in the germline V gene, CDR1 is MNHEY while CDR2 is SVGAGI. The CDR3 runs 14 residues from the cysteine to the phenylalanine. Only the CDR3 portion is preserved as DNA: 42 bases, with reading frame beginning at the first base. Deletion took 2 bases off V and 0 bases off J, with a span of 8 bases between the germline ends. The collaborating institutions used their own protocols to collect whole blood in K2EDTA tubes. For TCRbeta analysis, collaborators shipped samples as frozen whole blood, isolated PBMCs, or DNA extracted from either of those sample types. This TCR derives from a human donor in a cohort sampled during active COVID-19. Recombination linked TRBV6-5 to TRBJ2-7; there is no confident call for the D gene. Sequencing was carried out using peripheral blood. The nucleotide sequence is TGTGCCAGCAGTTACGTACCGAGCTCCTACGAGCAGTACTTC. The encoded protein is CASSYVPSSYEQYF.